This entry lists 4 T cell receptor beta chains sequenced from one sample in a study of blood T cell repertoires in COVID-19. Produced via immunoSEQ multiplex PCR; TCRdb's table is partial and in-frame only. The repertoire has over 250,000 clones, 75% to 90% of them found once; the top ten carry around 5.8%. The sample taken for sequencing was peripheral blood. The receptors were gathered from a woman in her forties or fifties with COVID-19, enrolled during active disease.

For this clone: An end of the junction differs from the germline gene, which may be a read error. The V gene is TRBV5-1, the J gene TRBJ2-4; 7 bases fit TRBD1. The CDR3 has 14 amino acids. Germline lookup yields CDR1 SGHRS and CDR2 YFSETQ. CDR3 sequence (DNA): TGCGCCAGCAGCTTGGTTTCAGGGGGTCTTATTCTGCACTTC. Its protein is CASSLVSGGLILHF.

The CDR3 reads CASSWDRVTETQYF. Written as DNA, the CDR3 is TGTGCCAGCAGTTGGGACAGGGTGACAGAGACCCAGTACTTC. V usage is TRBV28 and J usage is TRBJ2-5; TRBD1 aligns across 9 bases. This CDR3 is built from 14 residues. The junction had 4 bases not matched to a gene; V was cut back by 4 bases and J by 4 bases. In germline, CDR1 is MDHEN, CDR2 SYDVKM.

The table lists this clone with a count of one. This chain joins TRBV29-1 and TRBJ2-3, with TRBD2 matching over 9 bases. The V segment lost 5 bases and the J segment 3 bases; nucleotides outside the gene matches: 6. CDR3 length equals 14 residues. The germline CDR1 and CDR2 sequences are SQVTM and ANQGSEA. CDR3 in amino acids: CSVRTSGLTDTQYF. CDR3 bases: TGCAGCGTTCGTACTAGCGGGCTGACAGATACGCAGTATTTT.

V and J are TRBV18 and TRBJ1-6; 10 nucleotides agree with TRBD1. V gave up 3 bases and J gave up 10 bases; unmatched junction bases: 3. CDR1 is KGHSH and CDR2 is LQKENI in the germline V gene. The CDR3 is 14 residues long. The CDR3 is CASSPGDRGSPLHF. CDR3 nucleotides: TGTGCCAGCTCACCGGGGGACAGGGGCTCACCCCTCCACTTT.